The next 26 T cell receptor beta chains were all read from a single sample in a study of T cell repertoires in cytomegalovirus infection. No antigen has been identified for these receptors. In TCRdb, the reads were re-called with MiXCR into one record per CDR3 protein. The sample has hundreds of thousands of distinct CDR3 sequences, around 31% seen once. Material: cultured CD8+ T cells from PBMCs, obtained from culture after CMV antigen stimulation. Every receptor here comes from a human donor in good health (CMV status not recorded). Some clones in this sample may be carry-over from other donors' samples.

The gene calls are TRBV2 and TRBJ2-7; D gene unclear. Trimming shortened V by 1 base and J by 5 bases, and 3 bases separated the two germline ends. This CDR3 contains 11 residues. Germline V gene lookup returns CDR1 SNHLY and CDR2 FYNNEI. The CDR3 protein is CASSEEDEQYV. CDR3 nucleotides: TGTGCCAGCAGTGAAGAGGACGAGCAGTACGTC.

This clonotype was counted between two and nine times. The chain employs TRBV7-6 and TRBJ2-1, with 9 bases aligning to TRBD1. J gave up 12 bases and V 1 base, and 13 bases lay outside the gene matches. Looked up from germline, CDR1 is SGHVS and CDR2 is FNYEAQ. This CDR3 region has 16 residues. For the CDR3, the DNA is TGTGCCAGCAGCTTAGAGGTCGGGACAGGGAGATTAGGGCAGTTCTTC. It codes for CASSLEVGTGRLGQFF.

The chain employs TRBV4-1 and TRBJ2-7; D is ambiguous. CDR1 and CDR2 (germline): MGHRA, YSYEKL. V lost 5 bases and J lost 0, with 11 bases in between. There are 14 residues in the CDR3. CDR3 protein: CASSSRLSSYEQYF. CDR3 bases: TGCGCCAGCAGCAGCAGGTTGAGCTCCTACGAGCAGTACTTC.

The rearrangement uses TRBV6-1 and TRBJ2-7; 9 nucleotides align to TRBD1. The CDR3 covers 15 residues. Germline CDR1 reads MNHNS; CDR2 reads SASEGT. V dropped 1 base and J dropped 3; count of bases not matched to a gene: 4. Written as DNA, the CDR3 is TGTGCCAGCAGTGAAGGGACAGGGGCATTCTACGAGCAGTACGTC. Amino acid sequence: CASSEGTGAFYEQYV.

The V and J genes are TRBV28 and TRBJ2-2; D uncertain. V was cut by 5 bases and J by 3 bases, with 7 bases left in between. The CDR3 consists of 13 residues. Germline V gives CDR1 MDHEN, CDR2 SYDVKM. In DNA, the CDR3 is TGTGCCAGCAGTCATACTTACACCGGGGAGCTGTTTTTT. This gives the protein CASSHTYTGELFF. Full variable domain (remainder filled in from reference TRBV28 and TRBJ2-2): DVKVTQSSRYLVKRTGEKVFLECVQDMDHENMFWYRQDPGLGLRLIYFSYDVKMKEKGDIPEGYSVSREKKERFSLILESASTNQTSMYLCASSHTYTGELFFGEGSRLTVL.

The sample holds a few counts of this clonotype. This chain uses TRBV4-1 with TRBJ2-2; TRBD2 is a possible D gene (6 bases). Trimming shortened V by 1 base and J by 4 bases, and 10 bases separated the two germline ends. CDR3 length: 15 residues. CDR1 is MGHRA, CDR2 YSYEKL, per germline. The CDR3 DNA follows: TGCGCCAGCAGCCAAGGGCCCGGGGGCACCGGGGAGCTGTTTTTT. It encodes CASSQGPGGTGELFF.

This chain uses TRBV4-1 with TRBJ2-2, with a tentative D call TRBD1 (5 bases). This CDR3 is built from 15 residues. Per the germline V gene, CDR1 is MGHRA and CDR2 is YSYEKL. V shed 2 bases and J shed 7 bases, with 14 bases lying between them. The CDR3 bases are TGCGCCAGCAGCCAACCCTACGACAGCTACGGGGAGCTGTTTTTT. Protein product: CASSQPYDSYGELFF.

The V and J genes are TRBV6-8 and TRBJ2-3, with D maybe TRBD2 (5 bases). Germline CDR1 MNHGY, CDR2 SAAAGT. Trimming removed 4 bases at V and 2 bases at J, with 13 bases between. The CDR3 length is 15 residues. The CDR3 is CASSWGGEITDTQYF. The CDR3 DNA reads TGTGCCAGCAGTTGGGGTGGGGAGATCACAGATACGCAGTATTTT.

With respect to this clonotype: A junction end diverges from the germline sequence, so it may reflect a read error. The chain combines TRBV7-9 with TRBJ2-3; a weak D match, TRBD2 (7 bases). CDR1 is SEHNR and CDR2 is FQNEAQ in the germline V gene (reference sequence). The length of the CDR3 is 13 residues. The CDR3 is CTSSTGGLGTQYF. DNA for the CDR3: TGTACCAGCAGCACCGGGGGGCTGGGTACGCAGTATTTT.

The chain recombines TRBV18 with TRBJ2-1; D is uncertain. Trimming pared 5 bases from V and 8 bases from J, leaving 10 bases between. Germline CDR1 is KGHSH and CDR2 is LQKENI. There are 12 residues in the CDR3. The CDR3 loop reads CASSSRNDEQFF. Written as DNA, the CDR3 is TGTGCCAGCTCATCCCGTAATGATGAGCAGTTCTTC.

J is TRBJ2-2 and V is TRBV4-1; 8 nucleotides match TRBD1. The CDR3 is made up of 18 amino acids. Germline assignment: CDR1 MGHRA and CDR2 YSYEKL. V was pared by 1 base and J by 1 base, with 8 bases of the junction left unmatched. CDR3 DNA: TGCGCCAGCAGCCAAGTGAAGACCGGGACAGGGAACACCGGGGAGCTGTTTTTT. It encodes CASSQVKTGTGNTGELFF.

This clonotype was observed a handful of times. DNA for the CDR3: TGTGCCACCGCCGGGACCAGCACCGGGGAGCTGTTTTTT. It translates to CATAGTSTGELFF. The J gene is TRBJ2-2, the V gene TRBV7-6; D could derive from TRBD1 or TRBD2 (5 bases each). Trimming removed 10 bases from V and 4 bases from J, with 13 bases in between. Germline V gene data show CDR1 as SGHVS and CDR2 as FNYEAQ. The CDR3 is 13 amino acids.

The J gene is TRBJ1-1, the V gene TRBV27, with D perhaps TRBD1 (5 bases). Trimming shortened V by 5 bases and J by 7 bases, and 14 bases separated the two germline ends. The germline V gene has CDR1 MNHEY and CDR2 SMNVEV (reference sequence). The CDR3 spans 13 residues. For the CDR3, the DNA is TGTGCCAGCAGTCCTGGGACGGTTTATGAAGCTTTCTTT. This translates into CASSPGTVYEAFF.

This clonotype was observed a handful of times. The chain employs TRBV15 and TRBJ1-3; 10 nucleotides align to TRBD1. Germline V gene data show CDR1 as LNHNV and CDR2 as YYDKDF (reference sequence). The junction had 7 bases not matched to a gene; V was cut back by 1 base and J by 4 bases. CDR3 length: 17 amino acids. The DNA of the CDR3 is TGTGCCACCAGCAGAGCCCCGGGACAGGGGATCGGAAACACCATATATTTT. Protein: CATSRAPGQGIGNTIYF.

This clonotype was found a few times. The J gene is TRBJ1-1, the V gene TRBV25-1, with no clear D. Deletions cut 7 bases from V and 10 bases from J, with 19 bases between. The CDR3 is 13 residues long. Germline-derived CDR1 and CDR2 are MGHDK and SYGVNS. CDR3 region: CASIGVWVFGAFF. The CDR3 DNA sequence: TGTGCCAGCATCGGGGTTTGGGTATTTGGAGCTTTCTTT. Filled out from reference TRBV25-1 and TRBJ1-1, the complete variable domain reads EADIYQTPRYLVIGTGKKITLECSQTMGHDKMYWYQQDPGMELHLIHYSYGVNSTEKGDLSSESTVSRIRTEHFPLTLESARPSHTSQYLCASIGVWVFGAFFGQGTRLTVV.

The CDR3 is CASSLARDRGLDTEAFF. The DNA for the CDR3 is TGTGCCAGCAGTTTAGCTAGGGACAGGGGGCTTGACACTGAAGCTTTCTTT. The chain joins TRBV12-3 or TRBV12-4 to TRBJ1-1, with 12 bases fitting TRBD1. V lost 0 bases, J lost 3 bases, and 5 bases stayed unmatched. CDR3 length equals 17 residues.

This clonotype has just a few counts. The V gene is TRBV10-3, the J gene TRBJ2-7; 7 nucleotides agree with TRBD1. Germline V gene lookup returns CDR1 ENHRY and CDR2 SYGVKD. With V trimmed by 2 bases and J by 4 bases, 8 bases remained unmatched. The CDR3 totals 15 residues. The CDR3: CAISEGITGVYEQYV. The DNA for the CDR3 is TGTGCCATCAGTGAGGGAATCACAGGGGTGTACGAGCAGTACGTC.

The chain has TRBV19 and TRBJ1-1; a possible D gene is TRBD1 (5 bases). The CDR3 totals 17 residues. V was trimmed by 6 bases and J by 2 bases, leaving 22 bases between them. CDR1 and CDR2 (germline): LNHDA, SQIVND (reference sequence). The CDR3 sequence is CASRIRRWLGDNTEAFF. The CDR3 DNA is TGTGCCAGTAGAATAAGAAGATGGTTAGGGGACAACACTGAAGCTTTCTTT.

This chain uses TRBV7-9 with TRBJ2-5; D unresolved. The CDR3 has 14 amino acids. In germline, CDR1 is SEHNR, CDR2 FQNEAQ (reference sequence). The V and J ends lost 5 bases and 2 bases respectively, with 12 bases between them. The CDR3: CASSNRHGQETQYF. CDR3 nucleotides: TGTGCCAGCAGCAACCGACACGGACAAGAGACCCAGTACTTC.

The chain employs TRBV4-1 and TRBJ1-1; 8 bases match TRBD1. Germline V gene sequence: CDR1 MGHRA, CDR2 YSYEKL. The CDR3 runs to 13 residues. Trimming removed 3 bases from V and 8 bases from J; junction bases left unmatched: 5. The CDR3 coding sequence is TGCGCCAGCAGCCAGACCAGGGGGCTGGAAGCTTTCTTT. Its protein is CASSQTRGLEAFF.

The chain recombines TRBV7-3 with TRBJ2-1, with TRBD2 matching over 11 bases. The germline V gene encodes CDR1 SGHTA and CDR2 FQGTGA. V lost 5 bases and J lost 3; bases outside the gene matches: 6. This CDR3 contains 16 residues. The CDR3 spells CASSTSGGRIYNEQFF. CDR3 coding DNA: TGTGCCAGCAGCACTAGCGGGGGTCGAATCTACAATGAGCAGTTCTTC.

This clonotype occurred a few times. This sequence joins TRBV19 and TRBJ1-1, with D tentatively TRBD1 (5 bases). The V and J ends lost 3 bases and 5 bases respectively, with 16 bases between them. Germline CDR1 LNHDA, CDR2 SQIVND (reference sequence). The CDR3 runs to 15 residues. CDR3 in amino acids: CASSMDEGVKTEAFF. CDR3 DNA sequence: TGTGCCAGTAGTATGGATGAAGGGGTTAAGACTGAAGCTTTCTTT.

The J gene is TRBJ2-1, the V gene TRBV6-2 or TRBV6-3; D uncertain. V was pared by 2 bases and J by 6 bases, with 17 bases between. The CDR3 has 16 residues. CDR1 is MNHEY, CDR2 SVGEGT, per germline. This CDR3 reads CASSYRVRVQRNEQFF. In nucleotides, the CDR3 is TGTGCCAGCAGTTACAGGGTCCGGGTCCAGCGCAATGAGCAGTTCTTC.

The chain recombines TRBV6-2 or TRBV6-3 with TRBJ2-1; 8 nucleotides match TRBD2. This CDR3 is 14 amino acids long. V trimming: 2 bases; J trimming: 6 bases; junction bases outside the gene matches: 3. CDR1 and CDR2 (germline): MNHEY, SVGEGT. The CDR3 sequence is CASSYAGGFNEQFF. For the CDR3, the DNA is TGTGCCAGCAGTTACGCGGGGGGTTTCAATGAGCAGTTCTTC.

This chain connects TRBV24-1 to TRBJ2-3, with 7 nucleotides matching TRBD1. Germline trimming cut 4 bases from V and 4 bases from J; bases unmatched to any gene: 16. The CDR3 length is 18 residues. Germline CDR1 is KGHDR and CDR2 is SFDVKD. The DNA for the CDR3 is TGTGCCACCAGTGACCGGGGACAGAGAACCCTCGGGCCAGATACGCAGTATTTT. Translation gives CATSDRGQRTLGPDTQYF.

The V and J genes are TRBV7-9 and TRBJ2-7; D gene uncertain. V was trimmed by 1 base and J by 10 bases, leaving 8 bases between them. Germline CDR1 reads SEHNR; CDR2 reads FQNEAQ (reference sequence). The CDR3 consists of 11 residues. The DNA for the CDR3 is TGTGCCAGCAGCTTAGAAGGGCCCCAGTACGTC. Its translation: CASSLEGPQYV.